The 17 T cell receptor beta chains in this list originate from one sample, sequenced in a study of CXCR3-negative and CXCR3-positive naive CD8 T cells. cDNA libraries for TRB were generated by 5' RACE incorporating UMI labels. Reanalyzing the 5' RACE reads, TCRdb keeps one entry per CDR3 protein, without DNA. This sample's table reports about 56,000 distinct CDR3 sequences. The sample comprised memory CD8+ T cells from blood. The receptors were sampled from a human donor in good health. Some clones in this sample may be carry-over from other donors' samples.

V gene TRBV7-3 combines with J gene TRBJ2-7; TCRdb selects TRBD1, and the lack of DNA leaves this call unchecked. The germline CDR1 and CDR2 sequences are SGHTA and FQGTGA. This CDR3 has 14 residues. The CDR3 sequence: CASSLDWGPYEQYF. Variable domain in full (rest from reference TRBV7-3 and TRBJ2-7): GAGVSQTPSNKVTEKGKYVELRCDPISGHTALYWYRQSLGQGPEFLIYFQGTGAADDSGLPNDRFFAVRPEGSVSTLKIQRTERGDSAVYLCASSLDWGPYEQYFGPGTRLTVT.

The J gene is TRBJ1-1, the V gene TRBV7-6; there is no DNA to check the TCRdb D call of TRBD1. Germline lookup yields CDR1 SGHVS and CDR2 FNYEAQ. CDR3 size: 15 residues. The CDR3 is CASSLDRSRWDEAFF.

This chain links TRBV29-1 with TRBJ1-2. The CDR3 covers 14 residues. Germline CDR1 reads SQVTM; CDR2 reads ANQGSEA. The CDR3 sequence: CSVEDPSVNYGYTF.

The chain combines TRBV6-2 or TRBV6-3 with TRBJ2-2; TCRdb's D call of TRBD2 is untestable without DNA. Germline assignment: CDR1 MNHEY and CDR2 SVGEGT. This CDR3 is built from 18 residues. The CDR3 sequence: CASSYSTSGGADTGELFF.

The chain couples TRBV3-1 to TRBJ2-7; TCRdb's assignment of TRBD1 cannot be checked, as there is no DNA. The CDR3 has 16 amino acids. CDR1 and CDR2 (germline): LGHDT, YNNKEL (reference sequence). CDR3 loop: CASSQDEDRVRYEQYF.

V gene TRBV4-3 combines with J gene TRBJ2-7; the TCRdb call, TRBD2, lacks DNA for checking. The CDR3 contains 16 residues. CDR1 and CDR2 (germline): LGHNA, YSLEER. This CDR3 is CASSQTKGRPSYEQYF.

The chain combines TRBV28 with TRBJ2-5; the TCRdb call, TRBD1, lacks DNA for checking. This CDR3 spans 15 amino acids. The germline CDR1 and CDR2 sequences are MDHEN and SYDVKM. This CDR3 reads CASSLTGTLAETQYF.

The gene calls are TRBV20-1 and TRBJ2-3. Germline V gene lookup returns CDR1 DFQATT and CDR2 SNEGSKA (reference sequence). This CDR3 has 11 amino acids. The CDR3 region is CSAREKDTQYF.

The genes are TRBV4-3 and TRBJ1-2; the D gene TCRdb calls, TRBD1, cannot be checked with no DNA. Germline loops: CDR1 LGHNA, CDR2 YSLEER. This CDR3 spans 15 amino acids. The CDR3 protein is CASSQDPGGASGYTF.

The CDR3 loop reads CASSANRVWNEQYF. The gene calls are TRBV25-1 and TRBJ2-7; TCRdb calls TRBD1, which cannot be checked without DNA. This CDR3 has 14 residues. CDR1 MGHDK and CDR2 SYGVNS come from the germline V gene.

CDR3 sequence reads: CASSYPPGPGNEQFF. The chain is built from TRBV6-6 and TRBJ2-1; TCRdb's D call, TRBD1, is unchecked because there is no DNA. Germline-derived CDR1 and CDR2 are MNHNY and SVGAGI (reference sequence). The CDR3 covers 15 residues.

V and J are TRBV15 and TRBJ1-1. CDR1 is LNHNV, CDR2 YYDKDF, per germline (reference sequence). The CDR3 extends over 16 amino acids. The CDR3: CATSSEPEGMNTEAFF. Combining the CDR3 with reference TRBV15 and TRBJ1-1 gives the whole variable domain DAMVIQNPRYQVTQFGKPVTLSCSQTLNHNVMYWYQQKSSQAPKLLFHYYDKDFNNEADTPDNFQSRRPNTSFCFLDIRSPGLGDTAMYLCATSSEPEGMNTEAFFGQGTRLTVV.

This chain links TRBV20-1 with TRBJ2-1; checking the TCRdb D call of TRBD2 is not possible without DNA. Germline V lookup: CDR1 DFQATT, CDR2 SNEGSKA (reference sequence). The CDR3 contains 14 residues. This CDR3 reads CSARGLEGYNEQFF.

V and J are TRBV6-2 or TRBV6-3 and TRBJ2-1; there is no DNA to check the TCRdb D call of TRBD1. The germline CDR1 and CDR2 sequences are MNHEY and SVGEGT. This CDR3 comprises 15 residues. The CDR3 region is CASSYIPGEDNEQFF.

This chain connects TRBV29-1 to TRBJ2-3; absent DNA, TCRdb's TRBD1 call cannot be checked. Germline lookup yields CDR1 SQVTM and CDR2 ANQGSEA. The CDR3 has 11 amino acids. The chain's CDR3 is CSVPAGDTQYF.

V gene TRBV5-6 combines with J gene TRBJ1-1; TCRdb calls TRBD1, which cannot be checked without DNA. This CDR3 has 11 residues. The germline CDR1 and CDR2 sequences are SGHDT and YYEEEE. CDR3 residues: CASSRGQGVFF.

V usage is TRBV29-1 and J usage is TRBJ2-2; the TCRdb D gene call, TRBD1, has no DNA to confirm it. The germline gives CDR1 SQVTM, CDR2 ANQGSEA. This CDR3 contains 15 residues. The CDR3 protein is CSVLDSAIVTGELFF.